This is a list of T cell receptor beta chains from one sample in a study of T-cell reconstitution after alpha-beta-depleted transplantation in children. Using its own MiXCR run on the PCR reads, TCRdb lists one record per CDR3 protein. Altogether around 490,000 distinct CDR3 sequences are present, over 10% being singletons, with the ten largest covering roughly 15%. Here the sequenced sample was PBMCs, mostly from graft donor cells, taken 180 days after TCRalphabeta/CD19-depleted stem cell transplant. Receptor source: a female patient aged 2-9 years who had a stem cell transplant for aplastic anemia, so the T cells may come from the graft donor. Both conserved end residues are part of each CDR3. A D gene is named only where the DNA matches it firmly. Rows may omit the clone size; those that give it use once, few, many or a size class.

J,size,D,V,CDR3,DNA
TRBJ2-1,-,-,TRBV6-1,CASSVQYNEQFF,TGTGCCAGCAGTGTCCAGTACAATGAGCAGTTCTTC
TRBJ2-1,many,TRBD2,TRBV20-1,CSALLAVNNEQFF,TGCAGTGCCCTACTAGCGGTCAACAATGAGCAGTTCTTC
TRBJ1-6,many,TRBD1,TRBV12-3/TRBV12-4,CASKRRAGGRYNSPLHF,TGTGCCAGCAAACGTCGGGCAGGGGGTCGCTATAATTCACCCCTCCACTTT
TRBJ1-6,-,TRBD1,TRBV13,CASSSTGGGSPLHF,TGTGCCAGCAGCTCGACAGGGGGCGGTTCACCCCTCCACTTT
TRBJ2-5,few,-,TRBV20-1,CSARSTGKETQYF,TGCAGTGCTAGGTCGACGGGGAAAGAGACCCAGTACTTC
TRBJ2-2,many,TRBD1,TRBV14,CASSQDWTGNTGELFF,TGTGCCAGCAGCCAAGACTGGACAGGGAACACCGGGGAGCTGTTTTTT
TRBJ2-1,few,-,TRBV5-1,CASSLLRGNEQFF,TGCGCCAGCAGCCTACTAAGGGGCAATGAGCAGTTCTTC
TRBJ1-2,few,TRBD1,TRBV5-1,CASGQGTSYTF,TGCGCCAGCGGACAGGGAACAAGCTACACCTTC
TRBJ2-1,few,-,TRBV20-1,CSARYYPGDSYNEQFF,TGCAGTGCGAGATACTACCCAGGGGACTCCTACAATGAGCAGTTCTTC
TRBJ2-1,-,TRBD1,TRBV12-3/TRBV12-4,CASQGAGKADYNEQFF,TGTGCCAGTCAGGGGGCAGGCAAAGCGGATTACAATGAGCAGTTCTTC
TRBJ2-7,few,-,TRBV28,CASSPRDLRPFYEQYF,TGTGCCAGCAGTCCCCGGGACCTCCGACCCTTCTACGAGCAGTACTTC
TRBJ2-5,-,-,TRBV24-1,CATSDPVGVQETQYF,TGTGCCACCAGTGACCCCGTGGGGGTCCAAGAGACCCAGTACTTC
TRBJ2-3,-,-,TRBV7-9,CARKAGSTDTQYF,TGTGCACGTAAGGCGGGAAGCACAGATACGCAGTATTTT
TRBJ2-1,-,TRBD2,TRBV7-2,CASSRAPGGVYNEQFF,TGTGCCAGCAGCCGGGCCCCGGGAGGGGTTTACAATGAGCAGTTCTTC
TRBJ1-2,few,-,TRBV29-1,CSAVLPGPKSIEYGYTF,TGCAGCGCCGTACTGCCGGGACCGAAATCAATTGAATATGGCTACACCTTC
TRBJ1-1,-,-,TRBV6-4,CASSDSGQPSTEAFF,TGTGCCAGCAGTGACTCAGGACAGCCAAGCACTGAAGCTTTCTTT
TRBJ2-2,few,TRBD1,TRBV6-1,CASSTAGQGYTGELFF,TGTGCCAGCAGTACAGCGGGACAGGGATACACCGGGGAGCTGTTTTTT
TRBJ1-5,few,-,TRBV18,CASSLAGGRANQPQHF,TGTGCCAGCTCACTCGCGGGGGGGCGCGCGAATCAGCCCCAGCATTTT
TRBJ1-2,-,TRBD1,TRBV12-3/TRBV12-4,CASIPGQSYGYTF,TGTGCCAGCATACCGGGACAGAGCTATGGCTACACCTTC
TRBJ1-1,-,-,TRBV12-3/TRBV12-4,CASSPGGRGTEAFF,TGTGCCAGCAGTCCCGGGGGGAGGGGCACTGAAGCTTTCTTT
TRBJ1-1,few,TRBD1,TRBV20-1,CSAPDRDGGAFF,TGCAGTGCCCCGGACAGGGACGGGGGAGCTTTCTTT
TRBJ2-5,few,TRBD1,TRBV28,CASSSGTGGIGTQYF,TGTGCCAGCAGTTCTGGGACAGGGGGCATCGGGACCCAGTACTTC
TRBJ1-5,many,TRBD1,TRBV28,CASSPGQSNQPQHF,TGTGCCAGCAGTCCGGGACAGTCCAATCAGCCCCAGCATTTT
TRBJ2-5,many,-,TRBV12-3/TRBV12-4,CASSLRGTPGETQYF,TGTGCCAGCAGTTTAAGGGGGACCCCGGGGGAGACCCAGTACTTC
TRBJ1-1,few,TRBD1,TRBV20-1,CSIPGQGALNTEAFF,TGCAGTATACCGGGACAGGGGGCCCTGAACACTGAAGCTTTCTTT
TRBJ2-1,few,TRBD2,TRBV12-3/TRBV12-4,CASIRRLAGGRNEQFF,TGTGCCAGCATTCGCCGACTAGCGGGAGGGCGAAATGAGCAGTTCTTC
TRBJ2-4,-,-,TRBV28,CASSSGFGSADF,TGTGCCAGCAGTTCCGGTTTCGGATCAGCAGACTTC
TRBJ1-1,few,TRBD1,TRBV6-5,CASSYHGQVNTEAFF,TGTGCCAGCAGTTACCACGGACAGGTGAACACTGAAGCTTTCTTT
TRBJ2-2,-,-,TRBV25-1,CATYSSGTGELFF,TGTGCCACCTACTCCTCGGGGACCGGGGAGCTGTTTTTT
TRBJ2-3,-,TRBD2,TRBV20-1,CSALGSRTSGLTDTQYF,TGCAGTGCTCTGGGGTCGAGGACTAGCGGGCTCACAGATACGCAGTATTTT
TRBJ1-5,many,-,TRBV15,CATTQLLNQPQHF,TGTGCCACCACACAACTCCTCAATCAGCCCCAGCATTTT
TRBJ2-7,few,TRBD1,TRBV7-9,CASSLTTGVGDEQYF,TGTGCCAGCAGCCTTACGACAGGGGTGGGCGACGAGCAGTACTTC
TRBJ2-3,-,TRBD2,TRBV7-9,CASRLSRLASDTQYF,TGTGCCAGCAGACTCAGCCGACTAGCGTCAGATACGCAGTATTTT
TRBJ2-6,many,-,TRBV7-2,CASSFRVLSGANVLTF,TGTGCCAGCAGCTTCAGGGTTCTCTCTGGGGCCAACGTCCTGACTTTC
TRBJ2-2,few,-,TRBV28,CASSLFGTPNGELFF,TGTGCCAGCAGTTTATTCGGGACACCCAACGGGGAGCTGTTTTTT
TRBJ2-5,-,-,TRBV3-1,CASSQTPGRLQETQYF,TGTGCCAGCAGCCAAACCCCGGGACGGCTACAAGAGACCCAGTACTTC
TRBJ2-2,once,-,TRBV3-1,CASSQRGMGNTGELFF,TGTGCCAGCAGCCAAAGGGGAATGGGGAACACCGGGGAGCTGTTTTTT